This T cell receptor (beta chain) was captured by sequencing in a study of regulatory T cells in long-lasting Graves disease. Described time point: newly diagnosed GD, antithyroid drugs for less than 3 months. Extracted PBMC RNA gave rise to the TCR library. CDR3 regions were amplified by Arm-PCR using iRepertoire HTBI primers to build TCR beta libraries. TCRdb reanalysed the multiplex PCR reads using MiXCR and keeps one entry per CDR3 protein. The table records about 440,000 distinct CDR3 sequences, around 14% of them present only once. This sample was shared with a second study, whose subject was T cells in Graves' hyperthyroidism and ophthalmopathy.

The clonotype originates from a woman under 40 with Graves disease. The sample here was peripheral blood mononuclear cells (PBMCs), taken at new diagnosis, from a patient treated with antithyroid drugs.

DNA of the CDR3: TGTGCCAGCAGTAATGTTATTCCAGGGGGCATTAGGGAAAAACTGTTTTTT. This encodes CASSNVIPGGIREKLFF. The V call is TRBV6-1, the J call TRBJ1-4, with 8 bases that match TRBD1. J was trimmed by 8 bases and V by 5 bases; bases with no gene match: 16. There are 17 residues in the CDR3. Looked up from germline, CDR1 is MNHNS and CDR2 is SASEGT.